A single T cell receptor beta chain is shown here with its context. This specimen includes other DNA sequences encoding the same CDR3. Investigators isolated RNA and reverse transcribed it into cDNA to act as the sequencing template. Some clones are missing from TCRdb's copy, which holds only in-frame ones; the method was immunoSEQ multiplex PCR. The table lists roughly 250,000 clones, about 60% of them singletons. The treatment denotes: oral pan-JAK inhibitor, 5-10 mg twice daily. Peripheral blood and lesional scalp punch biopsies came from alopecia areata patients. The data originate from a study of CD8+ T cells in alopecia areata. Study summary: Tofacitinib administration persisted for 6 to 18 months, succeeded by 6 months off drug.

V shed 3 bases and J shed 4 bases, with 3 bases lying between them. The CDR3 covers 12 residues. The germline V gene has CDR1 MNHEY and CDR2 SVGAGI. This TCR derives from a human donor with alopecia areata. The J gene is TRBJ1-4, the V gene TRBV6-5; D not certain. Here the sequenced sample was CD4+ T cells sorted from blood, taken around week 54, from a patient treated with tofacitinib. In DNA, the CDR3 is TGTGCCAGCAGTTATAGTAATGAAAAACTGTTTTTT. Residues: CASSYSNEKLFF.